Sequencing of this T cell receptor (beta chain) was carried out in a study of long-term antiretroviral therapy in people with HIV. The libraries were made with immunoSEQ v3.0 at survey level. Profiling relied on immunoSEQ multiplex PCR, and the TCRdb table lists in-frame clones only, not all of them. This sample has fewer than 30,000 clones, with about 90% found just once. Specimen: unsorted PBMCs, collected almost 4.6 years after starting antiretroviral therapy. This receptor was identified in a young man with HIV.

The CDR3 here is CAIAPWTGSDGYTF. The CDR3 bases are TGTGCCATCGCGCCTTGGACAGGGTCGGATGGCTACACCTTC. J is TRBJ1-2 and V is TRBV10-3; the match to TRBD1 covers 8 bases. The CDR3 spans 14 residues. Germline V gene sequence: CDR1 ENHRY, CDR2 SYGVKD. The junction had 11 bases not matched to a gene; V was cut back by 8 bases and J by 6 bases.